This T cell receptor beta chain emerged from a study of shared clonotypes between healthy human individuals. Study results and limitations: For naive CD4 cells, around 5% of clonotypes were shared across a few donors.

Profiled with immunoSEQ multiplex PCR; TCRdb holds only in-frame clones, not every one. The sample shows around 2.1 million clones, approximately 95% of them seen only once. Germline V gene lookup returns CDR1 LNHDA and CDR2 SQIVND (reference sequence). The V gene lost 3 bases and the J gene lost 7 bases, with 10 bases spanning the gap. This CDR3 has 13 residues. Comment on this clone: Its target is unknown.

The chain is built from TRBV19 and TRBJ2-1, with D perhaps matching TRBD2 (6 bases). The sample consisted of naive CD4+ T cells sorted from blood. Subset indicated: CD45RA+ positively selected. The origin of this receptor is a man aged 18 to 29 in good health. The CDR3 loop is CASSIPGRNEQFF. The CDR3, as DNA: TGTGCCAGTAGTATCCCGGGGAGGAATGAGCAGTTCTTC.